Sequencing of this TCR beta chain was carried out in a study of blood T cell repertoires in COVID-19. Study-wide context: There were acute and convalescent COVID-19 samples, and they came from the United States, Italy and Spain. In each case, the material was cDNA or gDNA derived from T cells, B-cell-depleted T cells, or PBMCs.

This CDR3 region has 13 residues. Trimming at V came to 6 bases and at J to 5 bases, leaving 2 bases not matched to a gene. The V gene's germline CDR1 is LGHNT and CDR2 FRNRAP. As processed by the authors: By means of reference gene primer amplification, nucleated cell counts were estimated. Produced via immunoSEQ multiplex PCR; TCRdb's table is partial and in-frame only. The V and J calls and clone size come from that table; D and trimming were worked out from the DNA. The sample has around 100,000 clones; around 90% are singletons. The sequence was obtained from a man in his sixties with COVID-19, enrolled during active disease. Sequenced: peripheral blood. The chain recombines TRBV12-5 with TRBJ1-5; TRBD1 matches 9 bases. The CDR3 DNA sequence: TGTGCTAGTGGAACAGGGGGCCATCAGCCCCAGCATTTT. It encodes CASGTGGHQPQHF.